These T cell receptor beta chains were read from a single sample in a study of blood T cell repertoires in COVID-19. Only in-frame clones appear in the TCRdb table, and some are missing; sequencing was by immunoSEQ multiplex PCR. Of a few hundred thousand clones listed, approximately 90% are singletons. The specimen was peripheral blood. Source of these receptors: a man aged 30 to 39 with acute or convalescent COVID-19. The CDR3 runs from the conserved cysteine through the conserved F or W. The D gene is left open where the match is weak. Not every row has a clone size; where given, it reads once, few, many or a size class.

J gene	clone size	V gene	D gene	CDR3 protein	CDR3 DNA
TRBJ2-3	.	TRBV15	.	CAAQGGTTDTQYF	TGTGCCGCCCAGGGCGGGACCACAGATACGCAGTATTTT
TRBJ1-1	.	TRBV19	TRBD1	CASSMWDRDPEAFF	TGTGCCAGTAGTATGTGGGACAGGGACCCTGAAGCTTTCTTT
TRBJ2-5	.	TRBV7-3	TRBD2	CASSLRREETQYF	TGTGCCAGCAGCTTACGGCGGGAGGAGACCCAGTACTTC
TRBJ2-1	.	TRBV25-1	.	CASSAPLGRGDPNEQFF	TGTGCCAGCAGTGCCCCCCTGGGCAGGGGAGATCCCAATGAGCAGTTCTTC
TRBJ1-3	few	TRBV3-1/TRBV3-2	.	CASSQSGRSGNTIYF	TGTGCCAGCAGCCAAAGCGGGCGTTCGGGAAACACCATATATTTT
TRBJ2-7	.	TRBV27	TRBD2	CASRGAGTSGRSSYEQYF	TGTGCCAGCAGGGGGGCCGGGACTAGCGGGAGGAGCTCCTACGAGCAGTACTTC
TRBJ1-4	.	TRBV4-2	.	CASSPFGGNQATNEKLFF	TGTGCCAGCAGCCCCTTTGGGGGGAACCAAGCAACTAATGAAAAACTGTTTTTT
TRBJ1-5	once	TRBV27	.	CASSWAGWQPQHF	TGTGCCAGCAGTTGGGCAGGGTGGCAGCCCCAGCATTTT
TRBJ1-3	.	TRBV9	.	CASSPSRVSGNTIYF	TGTGCCAGCAGCCCTTCGAGGGTATCTGGAAACACCATATATTTT
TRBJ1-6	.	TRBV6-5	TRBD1	CASTRRDRGISPLHF	TGTGCCAGCACCCGCCGGGACAGGGGAATTTCACCCCTCCACTTT
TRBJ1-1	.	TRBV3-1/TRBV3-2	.	CASSHGKNKRGTEAFF	TGTGCCAGCAGCCACGGGAAGAATAAACGGGGCACTGAAGCTTTCTTT
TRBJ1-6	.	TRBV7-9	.	CASSLGQRGSPLHF	TGTGCCAGCAGCTTGGGGCAAAGGGGATCACCCCTCCACTTT
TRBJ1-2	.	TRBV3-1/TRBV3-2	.	CASSSRGGYTF	TGTGCCAGCAGTTCTAGGGGTGGCTACACCTTC
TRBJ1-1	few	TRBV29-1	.	CSALSGHFAEAFF	TGCAGTGCTCTGTCGGGACACTTTGCTGAAGCTTTCTTT
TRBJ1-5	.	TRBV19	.	CASSIREGYQPQHF	TGTGCCAGTAGTATAAGGGAGGGCTATCAGCCCCAGCATTTT
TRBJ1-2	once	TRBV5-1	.	CASSTGQKPSYGYTF	TGCGCCAGCAGCACCGGACAGAAGCCTAGCTATGGCTACACCTTC